This T cell receptor beta chain appears in the sequencing data of a study of CD8+ T cells in alopecia areata. Treatment described: oral pan-JAK inhibitor, 5-10 mg twice daily. Points from the study as a whole: Under tofacitinib, fewer expanded CD8+ clones appeared among the top 100 scalp clones.

The sample holds a few counts of this clone. What it recognizes is unknown. The sequencing template was cDNA reverse transcribed from extracted RNA. Clones were read by immunoSEQ multiplex PCR, and TCRdb kept only the in-frame ones, dropping some. The table lists about 210,000 clones, around three fifths of them singletons, with around 4% in the top ten. V shed 4 bases, J shed 2 bases, and the junction held 3 bases outside the gene matches. In germline, CDR1 is SGHTA, CDR2 FQGNSA. This CDR3 is built from 14 residues. The source material was CD4+ T cells sorted from blood, sampled at week 4, from a patient treated with tofacitinib. This receptor was identified in a human donor with alopecia areata. The rearrangement uses TRBV7-2 and TRBJ2-7; 9 bases are shared with TRBD1. The CDR3 DNA sequence: TGTGCCAGCAGCTCCGGGACAGGGACCTACGAGCAGTACTTC. It codes for CASSSGTGTYEQYF.